Listed below are T cell receptor beta chains from one sample, sequenced in a study of early T cells in non-severe SARS-CoV-2 infection. TCRdb itself ran the 5' RACE reads through MiXCR, one entry per CDR3 protein. Among 30,000 to 35,000 distinct CDR3 sequences, approximately 4.2% were seen once, and the ten largest hold over 10%. The sample consisted of whole blood. The receptors here all came from an adult who was a healthcare worker with PCR-confirmed SARS-CoV-2 infection or an uninfected control (not recorded which). Each CDR3 is given with its conserved first and last residue. D genes are given only for firm matches. Part of the rows lack a size; the others show once, few, many or a class for expanded clones.

J: TRBJ1-6
V: TRBV27
size: many
D: TRBD1
CDR3: CASTPRTGGSPLHF
DNA: TGTGCCAGCACCCCTAGGACAGGGGGCTCACCCCTCCACTTT

J: TRBJ2-5
V: TRBV29-1
size: NA
D: NA
CDR3: CSVVGGQETQYF
DNA: TGCAGCGTTGTAGGGGGCCAAGAGACCCAGTACTTC

J: TRBJ2-5
V: TRBV20-1
size: few
D: TRBD2
CDR3: CSGELAGTAETQYF
DNA: TGCAGTGGAGAGCTAGCGGGCACCGCGGAGACCCAGTACTTC

J: TRBJ2-3
V: TRBV6-4
size: many
D: TRBD2
CDR3: CASSAGLAGGDTQYF
DNA: TGTGCCAGCAGTGCCGGACTAGCGGGAGGAGATACGCAGTATTTT

J: TRBJ1-5
V: TRBV7-2
size: many
D: NA
CDR3: CASSIVSGQPQHF
DNA: TGTGCCAGCAGCATAGTAAGCGGTCAGCCCCAGCATTTT

J: TRBJ2-7
V: TRBV24-1
size: many
D: NA
CDR3: CATSDSGEVQYF
DNA: TGTGCCACCAGTGATTCAGGGGAAGTGCAGTACTTC

J: TRBJ2-3
V: TRBV29-1
size: many
D: TRBD2
CDR3: CSVSGRAADTQYF
DNA: TGCAGCGTTTCCGGGAGGGCAGCAGATACGCAGTATTTT

J: TRBJ2-1
V: TRBV6-5
size: many
D: NA
CDR3: CASSYAGRAYNEQFF
DNA: TGTGCCAGCAGTTACGCAGGGCGAGCGTACAATGAGCAGTTCTTC

J: TRBJ2-1
V: TRBV10-2
size: many
D: TRBD2
CDR3: CASSWTSGADEQFF
DNA: TGCGCCAGCAGTTGGACTAGCGGGGCGGATGAGCAGTTCTTC

J: TRBJ2-5
V: TRBV6-1
size: many
D: NA
CDR3: CASRTDPPRETQYF
DNA: TGTGCCAGCAGAACCGACCCCCCCAGGGAGACCCAGTACTTC

J: TRBJ2-3
V: TRBV6-2/TRBV6-3
size: many
D: TRBD1
CDR3: CASSYRPGGETDTQYF
DNA: TGTGCCAGCAGTTACAGACCAGGGGGCGAAACAGATACGCAGTATTTT

J: TRBJ2-7
V: TRBV12-3/TRBV12-4
size: many
D: NA
CDR3: CASSRKGRPWDEQYF
DNA: TGTGCCAGCAGTCGGAAGGGACGCCCTTGGGATGAGCAGTACTTC

J: TRBJ1-2
V: TRBV30
size: many
D: NA
CDR3: CAWSKTGTYGYTF
DNA: TGTGCCTGGAGTAAGACAGGCACGTATGGCTACACCTTC

J: TRBJ2-7
V: TRBV28
size: many
D: NA
CDR3: CATQGGQSYEQYF
DNA: TGTGCCACCCAGGGGGGACAGTCCTACGAGCAGTACTTC

J: TRBJ2-7
V: TRBV7-9
size: many
D: NA
CDR3: CASSRDGHYEQYF
DNA: TGTGCCAGCAGCCGGGACGGCCACTACGAGCAGTACTTC

J: TRBJ2-5
V: TRBV6-5
size: many
D: TRBD2
CDR3: CASRRLAGGNQETQYF
DNA: TGTGCCAGCAGAAGACTAGCGGGGGGTAACCAAGAGACCCAGTACTTC

J: TRBJ2-1
V: TRBV4-2
size: many
D: NA
CDR3: CASSPTPRDFLLEF
DNA: TGTGCCAGCAGCCCCACCCCCCGGGACTTCTTACTTGAGTTC

J: TRBJ2-1
V: TRBV5-1
size: many
D: NA
CDR3: CASSLVPGFYNEQFF
DNA: TGCGCCAGCAGCTTGGTACCAGGTTTCTACAATGAGCAGTTCTTC

J: TRBJ2-7
V: TRBV7-8
size: few
D: TRBD1
CDR3: CASRKQGQSYEQYF
DNA: TGTGCCAGCAGAAAACAGGGACAGTCCTACGAGCAGTACTTC

J: TRBJ1-2
V: TRBV6-6
size: few
D: NA
CDR3: CASTAFYGYTF
DNA: TGTGCCAGCACGGCCTTCTATGGCTACACCTTC

J: TRBJ1-1
V: TRBV20-1
size: few
D: NA
CDR3: CSAPTGPGRFAFF
DNA: TGCAGTGCTCCAACTGGGCCAGGGCGATTCGCTTTCTTT

J: TRBJ2-7
V: TRBV11-2
size: NA
D: TRBD2
CDR3: CASSRLDGGRASYEQYF
DNA: TGTGCCAGCAGTCGTCTCGACGGCGGGAGGGCCTCCTACGAGCAGTACTTC

J: TRBJ2-1
V: TRBV18
size: few
D: TRBD2
CDR3: CASLQSGGAWNEQFF
DNA: TGTGCCAGCTTACAATCCGGGGGGGCCTGGAATGAGCAGTTCTTC

J: TRBJ1-5
V: TRBV20-1
size: many
D: NA
CDR3: CSARAPNQPQHF
DNA: TGCAGTGCTAGAGCACCGAATCAGCCCCAGCATTTT

J: TRBJ2-1
V: TRBV4-2
size: many
D: NA
CDR3: CASSQIGYNEQFF
DNA: TGTGCCAGCAGCCAAATAGGCTACAATGAGCAGTTCTTC

J: TRBJ1-6
V: TRBV5-1
size: many
D: TRBD1
CDR3: CASSGQGPGNSPLHF
DNA: TGCGCCAGCAGCGGACAGGGCCCGGGAAATTCACCCCTCCACTTT

J: TRBJ2-1
V: TRBV4-1
size: many
D: TRBD2
CDR3: CASSQGTSGGGAYNEQFF
DNA: TGCGCCAGCAGCCAAGGGACTAGCGGGGGAGGCGCCTACAATGAGCAGTTCTTC

J: TRBJ2-7
V: TRBV12-3/TRBV12-4
size: NA
D: NA
CDR3: CASSLALAYEQYF
DNA: TGTGCCAGCAGTTTAGCGCTGGCCTACGAGCAGTACTTC

J: TRBJ2-1
V: TRBV28
size: many
D: TRBD2
CDR3: CASSYHSGRGEQFF
DNA: TGTGCCAGCAGTTACCATAGCGGGAGGGGTGAGCAGTTCTTC

J: TRBJ1-5
V: TRBV7-2
size: NA
D: NA
CDR3: CASSLSVNSNQPQHF
DNA: TGTGCCAGCAGCCTTTCGGTAAATAGCAATCAGCCCCAGCATTTT

J: TRBJ2-1
V: TRBV2
size: many
D: NA
CDR3: CARRIDSSNPFGEQFF
DNA: TGTGCCAGGAGGATAGACAGTTCAAATCCCTTCGGTGAGCAGTTCTTC

J: TRBJ2-7
V: TRBV20-1
size: many
D: TRBD2
CDR3: CSAREREYEQYF
DNA: TGCAGTGCTAGAGAGCGGGAGTACGAGCAGTACTTC

J: TRBJ1-1
V: TRBV11-2
size: medium-sized
D: NA
CDR3: CASSLRGRGQDTIAEAFF
DNA: TGTGCCAGCAGCTTACGGGGCCGTGGGCAGGATACTATCGCTGAAGCTTTCTTT

J: TRBJ1-1
V: TRBV7-8
size: many
D: NA
CDR3: CASSLKRSLNTEAFF
DNA: TGTGCCAGCAGCTTAAAACGGTCCTTGAACACTGAAGCTTTCTTT

J: TRBJ2-2
V: TRBV6-4
size: many
D: NA
CDR3: CASSDRLDFGGELFF
DNA: TGTGCCAGCAGTGACAGACTAGATTTCGGCGGGGAGCTGTTTTTT

J: TRBJ2-5
V: TRBV18
size: many
D: NA
CDR3: CASSPIAAQETQYF
DNA: TGTGCCAGCTCACCAATTGCGGCCCAAGAGACCCAGTACTTC

J: TRBJ1-2
V: TRBV5-4
size: few
D: NA
CDR3: CASSLDIDSYGYTF
DNA: TGTGCCAGCAGCTTGGATATAGACAGCTATGGCTACACCTTC

J: TRBJ1-2
V: TRBV20-1
size: NA
D: TRBD1
CDR3: CSATDRAGGYTF
DNA: TGCAGTGCCACCGACAGGGCCGGTGGCTACACCTTC

J: TRBJ2-5
V: TRBV4-1
size: NA
D: TRBD2
CDR3: CALRGGLQETQYF
DNA: TGCGCTCTGCGGGGAGGGCTCCAAGAGACCCAGTACTTC

J: TRBJ2-7
V: TRBV11-2
size: many
D: NA
CDR3: CASSLEFQYEQYF
DNA: TGTGCCAGCAGCTTAGAGTTTCAATACGAGCAGTACTTC

J: TRBJ2-4
V: TRBV6-6
size: many
D: NA
CDR3: CASGPNGGNIQYF
DNA: TGTGCCAGCGGTCCAAATGGGGGAAACATTCAGTACTTC

J: TRBJ2-2
V: TRBV15
size: NA
D: NA
CDR3: CATSSRRTNTGELFF
DNA: TGTGCCACCAGCAGTCGTCGCACGAACACCGGGGAGCTGTTTTTT

J: TRBJ2-3
V: TRBV5-1
size: NA
D: TRBD1
CDR3: CASSLGRTGSPDTQYF
DNA: TGCGCCAGCAGCTTGGGCAGGACAGGGTCTCCAGATACGCAGTATTTT

J: TRBJ2-3
V: TRBV7-2
size: many
D: TRBD2
CDR3: CASSPVAGAADTQYF
DNA: TGTGCCAGCAGCCCTGTAGCGGGAGCAGCAGATACGCAGTATTTT

J: TRBJ2-3
V: TRBV2
size: many
D: NA
CDR3: CASSEEFTDTQYF
DNA: TGTGCCAGCAGTGAAGAGTTCACAGATACGCAGTATTTT

J: TRBJ2-7
V: TRBV10-3
size: many
D: TRBD1
CDR3: CAISDRDRGSYEQYF
DNA: TGTGCCATCAGCGACCGGGACAGGGGTTCTTACGAGCAGTACTTC

J: TRBJ2-2
V: TRBV20-1
size: NA
D: TRBD2
CDR3: CSAETSGPGGELFF
DNA: TGCAGTGCAGAGACTAGCGGTCCAGGCGGGGAGCTGTTTTTT

J: TRBJ2-1
V: TRBV28
size: many
D: TRBD2
CDR3: CASSSNKLAGEINEQFF
DNA: TGTGCCAGCAGTTCCAACAAACTAGCGGGGGAAATTAATGAGCAGTTCTTC

J: TRBJ2-1
V: TRBV29-1
size: NA
D: TRBD2
CDR3: CSVDGTSANEQFF
DNA: TGCAGCGTTGATGGGACTAGCGCCAATGAGCAGTTCTTC

J: TRBJ2-3
V: TRBV4-1
size: NA
D: TRBD1
CDR3: CASSGEDRVDTQYF
DNA: TGCGCCAGCAGCGGCGAGGACAGGGTGGATACGCAGTATTTT

J: TRBJ2-1
V: TRBV7-9
size: many
D: NA
CDR3: CASSSDTGTYYNEQFF
DNA: TGTGCCAGCAGCTCAGACACAGGGACATATTACAATGAGCAGTTCTTC

J: TRBJ2-3
V: TRBV12-3/TRBV12-4
size: many
D: TRBD2
CDR3: CASSFTSGSTDTQYF
DNA: TGTGCCAGCAGTTTTACTAGCGGGAGCACAGATACGCAGTATTTT

J: TRBJ1-3
V: TRBV5-1
size: many
D: NA
CDR3: CASSLEVSGNTIYF
DNA: TGCGCCAGCAGCTTGGAAGTATCTGGAAACACCATATATTTT